This record concerns one TCR beta chain sequence. Antigen specificity is unknown. The sample comes from a study of T cell responses to AZD1222 COVID-19 vaccine. The germline CDR1 and CDR2 sequences are MNHNS and SASEGT. The CDR3 length is 15 residues. V lost 3 bases to trimming and J lost 1 base, with 12 bases between them. Some clones are missing from TCRdb's copy, which holds only in-frame ones; the method was immunoSEQ multiplex PCR. This table has 150,000 or so clones, approximately 93% appearing once. Study-level points and caveats: In all cases, repertoires were sampled only after the peak T cell response. Clonal diversity was possibly underestimated; the donors were predominantly white British and more often female.

The V and J genes are TRBV6-1 and TRBJ1-1; no definite D call. The sequencing here drew on peripheral blood, taken on day 0 of MenACWY control vaccination. The clonotype was recovered from an adult in good health. The CDR3 region has the DNA TGTGCCAGCAGTGAGAACACGGACGGGAACACTGAAGCTTTCTTT. Its translation is CASSENTDGNTEAFF.